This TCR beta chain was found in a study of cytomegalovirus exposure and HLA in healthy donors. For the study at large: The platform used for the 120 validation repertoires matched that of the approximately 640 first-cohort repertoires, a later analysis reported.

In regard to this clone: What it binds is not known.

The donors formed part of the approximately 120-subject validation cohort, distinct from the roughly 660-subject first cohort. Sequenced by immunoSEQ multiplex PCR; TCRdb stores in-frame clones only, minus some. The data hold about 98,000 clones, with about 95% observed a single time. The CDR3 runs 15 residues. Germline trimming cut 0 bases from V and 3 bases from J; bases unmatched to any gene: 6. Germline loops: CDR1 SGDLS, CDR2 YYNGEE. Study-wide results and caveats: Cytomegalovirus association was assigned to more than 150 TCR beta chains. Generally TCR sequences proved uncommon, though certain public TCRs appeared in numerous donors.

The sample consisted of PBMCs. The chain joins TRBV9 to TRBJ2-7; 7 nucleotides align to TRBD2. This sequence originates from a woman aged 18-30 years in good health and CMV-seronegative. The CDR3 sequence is CASSVGIAGDYEQYF. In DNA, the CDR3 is TGTGCCAGCAGCGTAGGTATTGCGGGGGACTACGAGCAGTACTTC.